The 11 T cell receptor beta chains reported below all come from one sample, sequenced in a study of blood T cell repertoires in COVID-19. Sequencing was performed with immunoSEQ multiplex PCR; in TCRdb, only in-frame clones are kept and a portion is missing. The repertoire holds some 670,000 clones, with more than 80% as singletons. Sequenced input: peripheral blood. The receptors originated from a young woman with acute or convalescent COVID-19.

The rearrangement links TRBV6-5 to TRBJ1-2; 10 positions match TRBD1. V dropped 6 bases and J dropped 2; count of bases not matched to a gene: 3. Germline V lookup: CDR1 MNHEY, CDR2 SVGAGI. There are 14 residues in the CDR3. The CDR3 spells CASSWTGGNYGYTF. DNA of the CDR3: TGTGCCAGCAGCTGGACAGGGGGGAACTATGGCTACACCTTC.

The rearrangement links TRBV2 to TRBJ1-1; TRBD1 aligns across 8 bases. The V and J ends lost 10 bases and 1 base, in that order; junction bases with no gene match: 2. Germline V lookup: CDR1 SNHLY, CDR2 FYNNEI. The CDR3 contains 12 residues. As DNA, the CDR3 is TGTGCCACAGGACAGGGGAACACTGAAGCTTTCTTT. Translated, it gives CATGQGNTEAFF. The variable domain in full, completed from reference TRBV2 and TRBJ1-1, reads EPEVTQTPSHQVTQMGQEVILRCVPISNHLYFYWYRQILGQKVEFLVSFYNNEISEKSEIFDDQFSVERPDGSNFTLKIRSTKLEDSAMYFCATGQGNTEAFFGQGTRLTVV.

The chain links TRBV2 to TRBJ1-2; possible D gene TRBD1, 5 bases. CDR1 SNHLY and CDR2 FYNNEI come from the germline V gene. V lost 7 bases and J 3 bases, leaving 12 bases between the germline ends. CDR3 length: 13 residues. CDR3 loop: CASNAGRDYGYTF. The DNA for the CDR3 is TGTGCCAGCAATGCAGGGAGGGACTATGGCTACACCTTC.

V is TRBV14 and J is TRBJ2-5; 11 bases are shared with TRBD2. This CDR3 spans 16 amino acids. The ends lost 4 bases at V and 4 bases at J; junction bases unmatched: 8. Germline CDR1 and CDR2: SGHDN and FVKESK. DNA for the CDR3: TGTGCCAGCAGCCGCAAAAGAGGACTAGCGGGAGAGACCCAGTACTTC. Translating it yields CASSRKRGLAGETQYF.

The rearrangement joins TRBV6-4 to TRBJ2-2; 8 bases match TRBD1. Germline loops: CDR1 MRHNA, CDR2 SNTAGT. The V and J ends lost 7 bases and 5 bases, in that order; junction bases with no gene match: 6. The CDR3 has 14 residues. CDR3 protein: CASTQGAATGELFF. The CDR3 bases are TGTGCCAGCACCCAGGGGGCCGCGACCGGGGAGCTGTTTTTT.

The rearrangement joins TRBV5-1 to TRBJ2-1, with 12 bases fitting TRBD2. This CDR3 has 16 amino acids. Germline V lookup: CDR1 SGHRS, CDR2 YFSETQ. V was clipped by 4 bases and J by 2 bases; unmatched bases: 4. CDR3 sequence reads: CASSTGLAGTYNEQFF. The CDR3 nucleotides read TGCGCCAGCAGCACCGGACTAGCGGGGACCTACAATGAGCAGTTCTTC.

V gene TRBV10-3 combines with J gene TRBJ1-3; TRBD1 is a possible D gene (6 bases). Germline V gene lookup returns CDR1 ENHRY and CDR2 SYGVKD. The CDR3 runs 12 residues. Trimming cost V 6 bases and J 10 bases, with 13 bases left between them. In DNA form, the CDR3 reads TGTGCCATCAGGGAGGACAGTGGAACCATATATTTT. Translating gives CAIREDSGTIYF.

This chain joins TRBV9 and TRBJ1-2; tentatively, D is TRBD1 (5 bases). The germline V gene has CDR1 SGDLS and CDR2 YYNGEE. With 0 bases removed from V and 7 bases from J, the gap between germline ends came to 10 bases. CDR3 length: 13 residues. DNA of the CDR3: TGTGCCAGCAGCGTAGCAGGGTCCACTGGCTACACCTTC. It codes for CASSVAGSTGYTF.

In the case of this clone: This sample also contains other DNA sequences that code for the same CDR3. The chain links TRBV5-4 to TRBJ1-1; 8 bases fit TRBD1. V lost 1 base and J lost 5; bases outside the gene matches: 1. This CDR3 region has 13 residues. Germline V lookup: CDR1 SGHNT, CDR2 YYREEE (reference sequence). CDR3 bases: TGTGCCAGCAGCTTGACAGGGGGAACTGAAGCTTTCTTT. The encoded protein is CASSLTGGTEAFF.

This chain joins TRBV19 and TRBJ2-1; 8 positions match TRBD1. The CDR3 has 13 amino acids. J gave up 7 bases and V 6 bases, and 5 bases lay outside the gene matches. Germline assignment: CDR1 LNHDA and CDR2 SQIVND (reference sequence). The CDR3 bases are TGTGCCAGTAGGCAGGGGGCTGGAAATGAGCAGTTCTTC. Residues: CASRQGAGNEQFF.

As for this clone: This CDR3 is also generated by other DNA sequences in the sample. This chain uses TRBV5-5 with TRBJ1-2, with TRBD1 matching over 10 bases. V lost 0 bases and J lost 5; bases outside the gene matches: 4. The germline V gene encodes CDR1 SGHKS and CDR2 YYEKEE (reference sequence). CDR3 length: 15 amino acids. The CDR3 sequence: CASSLGRQGAYGYTF. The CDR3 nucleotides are TGTGCCAGCAGCTTGGGTCGACAGGGGGCGTATGGCTACACCTTC.